This TCR beta chain was identified in a study of cytomegalovirus exposure and HLA in healthy donors. General study points: A classifier reportedly called cytomegalovirus status with high sensitivity and specificity. Altogether, about 160 TCR beta chains were recorded as cytomegalovirus-associated.

Regarding this clone: Antigen unknown.

CDR3 length: 15 amino acids. From germline, CDR1 is SGHAT and CDR2 FQNNGV. The V segment lost 9 bases and the J segment 2 bases; nucleotides outside the gene matches: 10. Sequenced by immunoSEQ multiplex PCR; TCRdb stores in-frame clones only, minus some. Of over 200,000 clones listed, roughly 85% are singletons. The rearrangement uses TRBV11-2 and TRBJ2-1; 7 nucleotides align to TRBD2. The source is a woman in her late teens or twenties in good health and CMV-seronegative. Material for sequencing was PBMCs. The CDR3 DNA reads TGTGCCAGTCGGGGCGGGAGTCACACCTACAATGAGCAGTTCTTC. Translating gives CASRGGSHTYNEQFF.